The 9 T cell receptor beta chains reported below all come from one sample, sequenced in a study of CD8 T cells in ankylosing spondylitis. TCRdb re-analysed the 5' RACE reads in MiXCR, keeping a single row per CDR3 protein. Of 350,000 to 450,000 distinct CDR3 sequences listed, around 20% are singletons. Material: blood, either unsorted or a sorted T cell fraction (not recorded which). The receptors were sampled from a male donor with ankylosing spondylitis or in good health (not recorded which).

This chain links TRBV20-1 with TRBJ2-1, with TRBD2 identical over 9 bases. V trimming: 0 bases; J trimming: 5 bases; junction bases outside the gene matches: 5. The CDR3 extends over 15 amino acids. Germline lookup yields CDR1 DFQATT and CDR2 SNEGSKA (reference sequence). DNA for the CDR3: TGCAGTGCTAGAGATGAGCGGGGGGAAGACAATGAGCAGTTCTTC. Protein product: CSARDERGEDNEQFF.

The chain recombines TRBV7-9 with TRBJ2-1; possible D gene TRBD1, 5 bases. Trimming left V 3 bases short and J 0 bases short, with 9 bases between. CDR1 SEHNR and CDR2 FQNEAQ come from the germline V gene (reference sequence). The CDR3 runs to 15 residues. The CDR3: CASSLDINSYNEQFF. Here the CDR3 DNA reads TGTGCCAGCAGCTTGGACATTAACTCCTACAATGAGCAGTTCTTC.

The chain has TRBV12-3 or TRBV12-4 and TRBJ2-1; D uncertain. The V and J ends lost 5 bases and 8 bases respectively, with 13 bases between them. CDR3 length equals 13 residues. The CDR3 sequence is CASSPDGLDEQFF. Here the CDR3 DNA reads TGTGCCAGCAGTCCCGATGGATTAGATGAGCAGTTCTTC.

The chain is built from TRBV2 and TRBJ2-3, with no clear D. This CDR3 spans 13 amino acids. Deletions cut 6 bases from V and 3 bases from J, with 10 bases between. Germline CDR1 SNHLY, CDR2 FYNNEI. CDR3 residues: CASRESATDTQYF. CDR3 DNA: TGTGCCAGCAGGGAGAGCGCGACAGATACGCAGTATTTT.

The rearrangement uses TRBV5-1 and TRBJ2-3; D unresolved. CDR3 size: 14 residues. Trimming stripped 1 base from V and 2 bases from J, with 8 bases between. The germline V gene has CDR1 SGHRS and CDR2 YFSETQ. The chain's CDR3 is CASSLWINTDTQYF. Here the CDR3 DNA reads TGCGCCAGCAGCTTGTGGATCAACACAGATACGCAGTATTTT.

This chain connects TRBV28 to TRBJ2-3, with TRBD1 matching over 9 bases. The CDR3 extends over 20 amino acids. Germline trimming cut 3 bases from V and 2 bases from J; bases unmatched to any gene: 18. The V gene's germline CDR1 is MDHEN and CDR2 SYDVKM. The CDR3 spells CASSFPHGGTGRSFTDTQYF. CDR3 nucleotide sequence: TGTGCCAGCAGTTTCCCCCATGGGGGGACAGGGCGCTCCTTCACAGATACGCAGTATTTT.

Concerning this clonotype itself: With a much larger clone just one base away, this may be a read error. The chain employs TRBV7-3 and TRBJ2-1, with D tentatively TRBD1 or TRBD2 (6 bases each). V lost 3 bases and J 6 bases, leaving 18 bases between the germline ends. Germline CDR1 SGHTA, CDR2 FQGTGA. This CDR3 has 16 amino acids. CDR3 bases: TGTGCCAGCAGCTTGTATGGAGGGGACAAGAGCAATGAGCAGTTCTTC. Translation: CASSLYGGDKSNEQFF.

The V gene is TRBV9, the J gene TRBJ2-2; 11 bases map to TRBD2. The length of the CDR3 is 17 residues. J gave up 0 bases and V 4 bases, and 5 bases lay outside the gene matches. From germline, CDR1 is SGDLS and CDR2 YYNGEE. The CDR3 spells CASSFRSGGANTGELFF. The CDR3, as DNA: TGTGCCAGCAGCTTTCGTAGCGGGGGGGCGAACACCGGGGAGCTGTTTTTT. The complete variable domain, with remaining parts taken from reference TRBV9 and TRBJ2-2, reads DSGVTQTPKHLITATGQRVTLRCSPRSGDLSVYWYQQSLDQGLQFLIQYYNGEERAKGNILERFSAQQFPDLHSELNLSSLELGDSALYFCASSFRSGGANTGELFFGEGSRLTVL.

V and J are TRBV12-3 or TRBV12-4 and TRBJ2-7, with unresolved D. CDR3 length: 13 residues. V lost 3 bases, J lost 4 bases, and 10 bases lay in between. The CDR3 DNA reads TGTGCCAGCAGTTTTAGTCCGTCATACGAGCAGTACTTC. It translates to CASSFSPSYEQYF.